This entry is about one TCR beta chain. Sequencing was performed with immunoSEQ multiplex PCR; in TCRdb, only in-frame clones are kept and a portion is missing. The table has 100,000 or so clones, approximately 90% seen once. This record comes from a study of control samples from healthy donors and cancer patients. Germline assignment: CDR1 LGHDT and CDR2 YNNKEL (reference sequence). This CDR3 comprises 17 residues. The ends were cut back, 1 base at V and 7 bases at J, with 20 bases in the middle. This chain uses TRBV3-1 (or the pseudogene TRBV3-2) with TRBJ1-5; no clear D. The receptor was isolated from a woman aged 18-29 years in good health. Sequencing was performed on blood. The DNA of the CDR3 is TGTGCCAGCAGCCAAGGATTCGAGGTTATCAGCGGCCAGCCCCAGCATTTT. This codes for CASSQGFEVISGQPQHF.